This T cell receptor beta chain was recorded in a study of T cells in Graves' hyperthyroidism and ophthalmopathy. Findings and limits, study-wide: Model-based prediction identified ophthalmopathy a median 6.5 months prior to its onset. By a 13 V-J model, ophthalmopathy was set apart from stable hyperthyroidism. Most thyroid clonotypes expanded above 0.001 appeared in blood too.

CDR3 size: 13 residues. With 5 bases removed from V and 6 bases from J, the gap between germline ends came to 10 bases. Germline assignment: CDR1 MNHEY and CDR2 SMNVEV (reference sequence). With respect to this clonotype: Its antigen remains unknown.

The TCR beta CDR3 regions underwent amplification using RNA transcripts as the source. Primed by the HTBI set, a first-round RT-PCR was run on the TCR CDR3. TCRdb used MiXCR to reprocess the multiplex PCR reads, holding one entry per CDR3 protein. Among about 420,000 distinct CDR3 sequences listed, roughly 15% were seen once. Stable Graves' hyperthyroidism denoted no ophthalmopathy progression over 18 months. Sample: blood. The receptor was derived from a young woman with Graves' hyperthyroidism. V gene TRBV27 combines with J gene TRBJ2-2, with D perhaps matching TRBD1 or TRBD2 (5 bases each). The CDR3 spells CASSPGTSGELFF. The CDR3 nucleotides are TGTGCCAGCAGTCCTGGGACGTCCGGGGAGCTGTTTTTT.